The rows below give T cell receptor beta chains drawn from one sample of a study of blood T cell repertoires in COVID-19. Sequencing used immunoSEQ multiplex PCR; TCRdb keeps in-frame clones, though not all of them. The repertoire holds approximately 290,000 clones, with 80% to 90% as singletons. Sequencing input: PBMCs or T cells enriched from blood (not recorded which). The receptor set was obtained from a woman aged 25-40 years who had recovered from COVID-19. Both conserved end residues are part of each CDR3. Each record gives: J gene, D gene, clone size, V gene, CDR3 protein, CDR3 DNA. The D gene is left open where the match is weak. Size is omitted from some rows. Given values are once, few, many or a class for expanded clones.

J: TRBJ2-7; D: -; size: -; V: TRBV6-5; CDR3: CASSYSGGFSYEQYF; DNA: TGTGCCAGCAGTTACTCAGGGGGTTTCTCCTACGAGCAGTACTTC
J: TRBJ2-3; D: TRBD2; size: -; V: TRBV7-9; CDR3: CASSLREANTDTQYF; DNA: TGTGCCAGCAGCTTACGGGAGGCAAACACAGATACGCAGTATTTT
J: TRBJ2-6; D: TRBD1; size: -; V: TRBV6-5; CDR3: CASSYGGTGLNVLTF; DNA: TGTGCCAGCAGTTACGGGGGGACAGGGCTCAACGTCCTGACTTTC
J: TRBJ1-1; D: -; size: -; V: TRBV3-1/TRBV3-2; CDR3: CASSQDAGGEAFF; DNA: TGTGCCAGCAGCCAAGATGCGGGGGGTGAAGCTTTCTTT
J: TRBJ1-3; D: -; size: -; V: TRBV18; CDR3: CASSGQSSGNTIYF; DNA: TGTGCCAGCTCCGGACAGTCCTCTGGAAACACCATATATTTT
J: TRBJ2-3; D: TRBD2; size: many; V: TRBV27; CDR3: CASSSPLAGTDTQYF; DNA: TGTGCCAGCAGTTCCCCACTAGCGGGCACAGATACGCAGTATTTT
J: TRBJ2-2; D: -; size: once; V: TRBV5-4; CDR3: CASSLLTANTGELFF; DNA: TGTGCCAGCAGCTTGCTGACTGCGAACACCGGGGAGCTGTTTTTT
J: TRBJ2-1; D: -; size: -; V: TRBV4-2; CDR3: CASSQDLAGSYNEQFF; DNA: TGTGCCAGCAGCCAAGATTTGGCAGGGTCGTACAATGAGCAGTTCTTC
J: TRBJ2-1; D: TRBD2; size: few; V: TRBV6-5; CDR3: CASSYVSSGYNEQFF; DNA: TGTGCCAGCAGTTACGTCTCTAGCGGGTACAATGAGCAGTTCTTC
J: TRBJ2-7; D: TRBD2; size: -; V: TRBV3-1/TRBV3-2; CDR3: CASSPYSGGISYEQYF; DNA: TGTGCCAGCAGCCCGTACAGCGGGGGGATCTCCTACGAGCAGTACTTC
J: TRBJ2-5; D: TRBD1; size: -; V: TRBV9; CDR3: CASSVEQGWTETQYF; DNA: TGTGCCAGCAGCGTAGAACAGGGGTGGACGGAGACCCAGTACTTC
J: TRBJ2-1; D: TRBD2; size: -; V: TRBV4-1; CDR3: CASSQRHRGAYNEQFF; DNA: TGCGCCAGCAGCCAAAGACACCGGGGGGCCTACAATGAGCAGTTCTTC
J: TRBJ2-2; D: -; size: -; V: TRBV6-5; CDR3: CASSWPTGELFF; DNA: TGTGCCAGCAGTTGGCCAACCGGGGAGCTGTTTTTT
J: TRBJ2-5; D: -; size: -; V: TRBV30; CDR3: CAWTLEGAQTQYF; DNA: TGTGCCTGGACGCTGGAGGGTGCACAGACCCAGTACTTC
J: TRBJ1-2; D: -; size: -; V: TRBV12-3/TRBV12-4; CDR3: CASSLMGGDGYTF; DNA: TGTGCCAGCAGTCTGATGGGGGGGGACGGCTACACCTTC
J: TRBJ2-1; D: TRBD2; size: -; V: TRBV12-5; CDR3: CASGLGLASEQFF; DNA: TGTGCTAGTGGCCTCGGACTAGCTAGTGAGCAGTTCTTC
J: TRBJ2-2; D: -; size: -; V: TRBV18; CDR3: CASSPRQASNTGELFF; DNA: TGTGCCAGCTCACCGCGACAGGCGTCGAACACCGGGGAGCTGTTTTTT
J: TRBJ1-1; D: -; size: -; V: TRBV12-3/TRBV12-4; CDR3: CASRGQNTEAFF; DNA: TGTGCCAGCAGGGGCCAGAACACTGAAGCTTTCTTT
J: TRBJ1-5; D: -; size: -; V: TRBV6-6; CDR3: CASSYPGNNQPQHF; DNA: TGTGCCAGCAGTTACCCAGGTAACAATCAGCCCCAGCATTTT
J: TRBJ1-1; D: TRBD1; size: -; V: TRBV28; CDR3: CASDRENTEAFF; DNA: TGTGCCAGCGACAGGGAGAACACTGAAGCTTTCTTT
J: TRBJ1-3; D: TRBD1; size: -; V: TRBV5-1; CDR3: CACPRNKLIRAFRALGQRRGTIYF; DNA: TGCGCCTGCCCCCGAAACAAACTAATTCGTGCCTTTAGGGCGTTGGGACAGCGGCGGGGCACCATATATTTT
J: TRBJ1-4; D: -; size: -; V: TRBV6-5; CDR3: CASSYAYRATNEKLFF; DNA: TGTGCCAGCAGTTACGCCTACAGGGCTACTAATGAAAAACTGTTTTTT
J: TRBJ1-5; D: TRBD1; size: -; V: TRBV19; CDR3: CASSMGQFNQPQHF; DNA: TGTGCCAGTAGTATGGGACAGTTCAATCAGCCCCAGCATTTT
J: TRBJ1-1; D: TRBD1; size: -; V: TRBV28; CDR3: CASSRQGRTEAFF; DNA: TGTGCCAGCAGTCGACAGGGTCGCACTGAAGCTTTCTTT
J: TRBJ1-6; D: TRBD1; size: once; V: TRBV28; CDR3: CASTAQGAANSPLHF; DNA: TGTGCCAGCACCGCCCAGGGGGCAGCGAATTCACCCCTCCACTTT
J: TRBJ1-1; D: TRBD1; size: -; V: TRBV5-6; CDR3: CASSLRMTGGNTEAFF; DNA: TGTGCCAGCAGCTTGAGGATGACAGGGGGCAACACTGAAGCTTTCTTT
J: TRBJ2-1; D: TRBD2; size: once; V: TRBV5-1; CDR3: CASSEGLGSYNEQFF; DNA: TGCGCCAGCAGCGAGGGACTAGGTTCCTACAATGAGCAGTTCTTC
J: TRBJ1-1; D: TRBD1; size: -; V: TRBV5-1; CDR3: CATRSQGAQDTEAFF; DNA: TGCGCCACACGGAGCCAGGGGGCGCAGGACACTGAAGCTTTCTTT
J: TRBJ1-5; D: -; size: -; V: TRBV29-1; CDR3: CSAGGANQPQHF; DNA: TGCAGCGCCGGAGGGGCAAATCAGCCCCAGCATTTT
J: TRBJ1-6; D: -; size: -; V: TRBV27; CDR3: CASTLTRERGLGSPLHF; DNA: TGTGCCAGCACCCTAACGCGGGAGCGAGGACTGGGATCACCCCTCCACTTT
J: TRBJ2-2; D: -; size: few; V: TRBV7-9; CDR3: CASRSRDTTTGELFF; DNA: TGTGCCAGCAGGTCCCGGGACACTACAACCGGGGAGCTGTTTTTT
J: TRBJ2-2; D: -; size: -; V: TRBV18; CDR3: CASSPTGYSGELFF; DNA: TGTGCCAGCTCACCAACGGGTTACTCCGGGGAGCTGTTTTTT
J: TRBJ1-5; D: -; size: once; V: TRBV6-1; CDR3: CASSEAGDRNQPQHF; DNA: TGTGCCAGCAGTGAAGCAGGGGATCGCAATCAGCCCCAGCATTTT
J: TRBJ1-2; D: TRBD1; size: few; V: TRBV28; CDR3: CASSFPKQGAVGYTF; DNA: TGTGCCAGCAGTTTTCCCAAACAGGGGGCGGTGGGCTACACCTTC
J: TRBJ2-5; D: -; size: -; V: TRBV3-1/TRBV3-2; CDR3: CASSQSGHLQETQYF; DNA: TGTGCCAGCAGCCAATCGGGACACCTCCAAGAGACCCAGTACTTC
J: TRBJ2-5; D: -; size: -; V: TRBV7-9; CDR3: CASSWGTKTQETQYF; DNA: TGTGCCAGCTCTTGGGGGACAAAAACCCAAGAGACCCAGTACTTC
J: TRBJ2-5; D: -; size: -; V: TRBV11-2; CDR3: CASSLGWGRETQYF; DNA: TGTGCCAGCAGCTTAGGCTGGGGGCGAGAGACCCAGTACTTC
J: TRBJ2-7; D: -; size: -; V: TRBV27; CDR3: CASSLSSTGRSYEQYF; DNA: TGTGCCAGCAGTCTGAGCTCGACAGGCCGCTCCTACGAGCAGTACTTC
J: TRBJ2-5; D: TRBD2; size: -; V: TRBV29-1; CDR3: CSVVLAGEETQYF; DNA: TGCAGCGTTGTTTTAGCGGGGGAAGAGACCCAGTACTTC
J: TRBJ2-1; D: -; size: -; V: TRBV14; CDR3: CASSQGTTDSNEQFF; DNA: TGTGCCAGCAGCCAAGGTACGACGGACTCCAATGAGCAGTTCTTC
J: TRBJ2-3; D: -; size: -; V: TRBV24-1; CDR3: CATSDRIFSSTDTQYF; DNA: TGTGCCACCAGTGACAGGATCTTTTCTAGCACAGATACGCAGTATTTT
J: TRBJ1-2; D: TRBD1; size: -; V: TRBV20-1; CDR3: CSASATGGLEGYTF; DNA: TGCAGTGCTAGTGCGACAGGGGGCTTGGAAGGCTACACCTTC
J: TRBJ2-3; D: -; size: -; V: TRBV11-1; CDR3: CASSLEAAGSTDTQYF; DNA: TGTGCCAGCAGCTTAGAGGCGGCGGGGAGCACAGATACGCAGTATTTT
J: TRBJ1-2; D: TRBD1; size: -; V: TRBV4-1; CDR3: CASSQARTGDYGYTF; DNA: TGCGCCAGCAGCCAAGCCAGGACAGGGGATTATGGCTACACCTTC
J: TRBJ2-3; D: -; size: -; V: TRBV3-1/TRBV3-2; CDR3: CASSQDENSPDTQYF; DNA: TGTGCCAGCAGCCAAGATGAGAACTCCCCAGATACGCAGTATTTT
J: TRBJ2-7; D: -; size: -; V: TRBV14; CDR3: CASSHHHEQYF; DNA: TGTGCCAGCAGCCATCATCACGAGCAGTACTTC
J: TRBJ1-2; D: TRBD1; size: -; V: TRBV29-1; CDR3: CSVEEGTGAYGYTF; DNA: TGCAGCGTTGAAGAAGGGACAGGTGCCTATGGCTACACCTTC
J: TRBJ1-2; D: -; size: -; V: TRBV7-2; CDR3: CASSLDGAGGYTF; DNA: TGTGCCAGCAGCTTAGACGGTGCCGGTGGCTACACCTTC
J: TRBJ1-3; D: TRBD1; size: -; V: TRBV6-1; CDR3: CASSATEQGAGNTIYF; DNA: TGTGCCAGCAGTGCAACGGAACAGGGGGCTGGAAACACCATATATTTT
J: TRBJ1-2; D: -; size: -; V: TRBV28; CDR3: CASERLNRGLRDGYTF; DNA: TGTGCCAGCGAACGCCTCAATAGAGGGCTGAGGGATGGCTACACCTTC